The next 29 T cell receptor beta chains were all read from a single sample in a study of T cell clonotyping in hematopoietic cell transplantation. Libraries were prepared by immunoSEQ multiplex PCR; TCRdb keeps only in-frame clonotypes and omits some of them. The sample records around 14,000 clones, about three fifths being singletons. Sequences were obtained from PBMCs. Source of these receptors: a human donor who either received an allogeneic hematopoietic cell transplant for a myeloid malignancy or was a related donor (not recorded which). Some clones in this sample may be carry-over from other donors' samples.

The J gene is TRBJ2-2, the V gene TRBV7-7, with no clear D. Germline-derived CDR1 and CDR2 are SSHAT and FNYEAQ (reference sequence). Trimming shortened V by 1 base and J by 6 bases, and 6 bases separated the two germline ends. The CDR3 loop spans 13 amino acids. CDR3 protein: CASSLERAGELFF. CDR3 coding DNA: TGTGCCAGCAGCTTAGAACGGGCCGGGGAGCTGTTTTTT.

This clone has a handful of counts. The chain joins TRBV19 to TRBJ1-6; D remains unclear. The V gene lost 6 bases and the J gene lost 0 bases, with 6 bases spanning the gap. The V gene's germline CDR1 is LNHDA and CDR2 SQIVND (reference sequence). The CDR3 covers 14 residues. CDR3 amino acids: CASRPGSYNSPLHF. The CDR3 bases are TGTGCCAGTAGGCCTGGCTCCTATAATTCACCCCTCCACTTT.

The chain couples TRBV7-8 to TRBJ1-5, with D uncertain. V was cut by 5 bases and J by 7 bases, with 21 bases left in between. There are 16 residues in the CDR3. CDR1 is SGHVS and CDR2 is FQNEAQ in the germline V gene. The CDR3 DNA is TGTGCCAGCAGCCCACAATTTGGGGTATTCGGACAGCCCCAGCATTTT. Translation: CASSPQFGVFGQPQHF.

The genes are TRBV25-1 and TRBJ1-3; 11 bases agree with TRBD1. The CDR3 spans 15 residues. Germline lookup yields CDR1 MGHDK and CDR2 SYGVNS. The V gene end was trimmed by 5 bases and the J gene end by 6 bases; junction bases not matched to a gene: 6. CDR3 sequence reads: CASSKGTGGVNTIYF. Written as DNA, the CDR3 is TGTGCCAGCAGTAAAGGGACAGGGGGTGTAAACACCATATATTTT.

The V and J genes are TRBV7-9 and TRBJ2-5, with 8 bases identical to TRBD2. The V segment lost 7 bases and the J segment 3 bases; nucleotides outside the gene matches: 10. Germline CDR1 reads SEHNR; CDR2 reads FQNEAQ (reference sequence). This CDR3 is built from 15 residues. The CDR3 reads CASINRGLGKETQYF. CDR3 DNA sequence: TGTGCCAGCATCAATAGGGGACTAGGGAAAGAGACCCAGTACTTC. The complete variable domain, with remaining parts taken from reference TRBV7-9 and TRBJ2-5, reads DTGVSQNPRHKITKRGQNVTFRCDPISEHNRLYWYRQTLGQGPEFLTYFQNEAQLEKSRLLSDRFSAERPKGSFSTLEIQRTEQGDSAMYLCASINRGLGKETQYFGPGTRLLVL.

The chain uses TRBV29-1 and TRBJ1-2; 9 bases match TRBD1. The CDR3 is 13 residues long. Per the germline V gene, CDR1 is SQVTM and CDR2 is ANQGSEA. Trimming at V came to 8 bases and at J to 0 bases, leaving 4 bases not matched to a gene. CDR3 in DNA: TGCAGCTCCCGGACAGGGGCTAACTATGGCTACACCTTC. Its protein product is CSSRTGANYGYTF. The full variable domain, rest sourced from reference TRBV29-1 and TRBJ1-2, is SAVISQKPSRDICQRGTSLTIQCQVDSQVTMMFWYRQQPGQSLTLIATANQGSEATYESGFVIDKFPISRPNLTFSTLTVSNMSPEDSSIYLCSSRTGANYGYTFGSGTRLTVV.

The gene calls are TRBV19 and TRBJ1-5; the D is unclear. V dropped 1 base and J dropped 1 base, with 8 bases sitting between them. Germline V CDR1 and CDR2: LNHDA, SQIVND (reference sequence). There are 15 residues in the CDR3. CDR3 nucleotides: TGTGCCAGTAGTATAGCAGGAGTAAGCAATCAGCCCCAGCATTTT. It is translated as CASSIAGVSNQPQHF.

This clone was seen only once. The chain combines TRBV30 with TRBJ2-3; the D is unclear. Germline V CDR1 and CDR2: GTSNPN, SVGIG (reference sequence). CDR3 length equals 12 residues. Trimming took 2 bases from V and 3 from J, leaving 6 bases between them. The CDR3 DNA follows: TGTGCCTGGAGTAGGCGAACAGATACGCAGTATTTT. The encoded protein is CAWSRRTDTQYF.

The CDR3 DNA reads TGTGCCAGCAGTTTTGGGTCTGAATGGGACACTAGCACAGATACGCAGTATTTT. Translating it yields CASSFGSEWDTSTDTQYF. The V and J genes are TRBV28 and TRBJ2-3; TRBD1 might be the D (6 bases). V lost 3 bases to trimming and J lost 0 bases, with 19 bases between them. CDR3 length: 18 amino acids. Germline assignment: CDR1 MDHEN and CDR2 SYDVKM.

The V and J genes are TRBV6-5 and TRBJ1-3; no clear D. The length of the CDR3 is 14 residues. Trimming removed 4 bases at V and 4 bases at J, with 11 bases between. Germline loops: CDR1 MNHEY, CDR2 SVGAGI. CDR3 sequence reads: CASSSTVEGNTIYF. The CDR3 DNA sequence: TGTGCCAGCAGTTCAACAGTGGAGGGAAACACCATATATTTT.

This clone was observed a handful of times. The rearrangement uses TRBV29-1 and TRBJ2-7, with a possible D match to TRBD1 (6 bases). CDR1 SQVTM and CDR2 ANQGSEA come from the germline V gene. Trimming pared 7 bases from V and 1 base from J, leaving 11 bases between. CDR3 length: 12 residues. DNA for the CDR3: TGCAGCGCTGAGACAGGTTCCTACGAGCAGTACTTC. Its protein product is CSAETGSYEQYF.

The chain couples TRBV5-1 to TRBJ1-3, with D unresolved. The CDR3 totals 14 residues. CDR1 and CDR2 (germline): SGHRS, YFSETQ. Trimming removed 4 bases from V and 4 bases from J, with 12 bases in between. For the CDR3, the DNA is TGCGCCAGCAGCCCCCTCGGAACCGGAAACACCATATATTTT. This translates into CASSPLGTGNTIYF.

The chain combines TRBV7-3 with TRBJ2-5, with D perhaps assigned TRBD1 or TRBD2 (5 bases each). Looked up from germline, CDR1 is SGHTA and CDR2 is FQGTGA. The V end was cut by 8 bases, the J end by 2 bases, with 21 bases between. This CDR3 spans 16 amino acids. Here the CDR3 reads CASSPGTAYRQETQYF. In nucleotides, the CDR3 is TGTGCCAGCTCACCCGGGACGGCCTACCGTCAAGAGACCCAGTACTTC.

A few counts support this clone. This chain joins TRBV9 and TRBJ2-7, with D perhaps TRBD1 (6 bases). The V end lost 4 bases, the J end lost 6 bases, and 17 bases lay between the germline ends. The CDR3 spans 14 residues. Germline V lookup: CDR1 SGDLS, CDR2 YYNGEE. The CDR3 region has the DNA TGTGCCAGCAGCCCCAGGACAGTCCTCTCCGAGCAGTACTTC. This gives the protein CASSPRTVLSEQYF.

The chain couples TRBV30 to TRBJ2-7; 8 bases are a match to TRBD2. V lost 8 bases and J lost 1; bases outside the gene matches: 16. The CDR3 contains 16 residues. The V gene's germline CDR1 is GTSNPN and CDR2 SVGIG (reference sequence). CDR3 amino acids: CAAYGASGSGSYEQYF. The CDR3 nucleotides read TGTGCCGCCTATGGGGCTAGCGGGTCGGGATCCTACGAGCAGTACTTC.

CDR3 sequence (DNA): TGTGCCAGCAGCCGGGACAGGGGGGGGACCGGGGAGCTGTTTTTT. It translates to CASSRDRGGTGELFF. The chain links TRBV7-2 to TRBJ2-2; 11 nucleotides align to TRBD1. V lost 5 bases, J lost 5 bases, and 4 bases stayed unmatched. The length of the CDR3 is 15 residues. CDR1 SGHTA and CDR2 FQGNSA come from the germline V gene.

The gene calls are TRBV10-3 and TRBJ1-6, with a possible D match to TRBD1 (6 bases). Germline CDR1 ENHRY, CDR2 SYGVKD. Trimming shortened V by 7 bases and J by 5 bases, and 9 bases separated the two germline ends. This CDR3 has 13 amino acids. CDR3 sequence: CAINQGHNSPLHF. Here the CDR3 DNA reads TGTGCCATCAACCAGGGGCATAATTCACCCCTCCACTTT.

This clone was observed a handful of times. J is TRBJ2-1 and V is TRBV5-1, with 7 bases that match TRBD2. CDR3 length: 16 amino acids. Losses at the gene ends were 2 bases for V and 11 bases for J; bases not matched to a gene: 16. Germline assignment: CDR1 SGHRS and CDR2 YFSETQ. The CDR3 spells CASSFGSGRPLAQQFF. DNA for the CDR3: TGCGCCAGCAGCTTTGGATCCGGGAGGCCCCTCGCCCAGCAGTTCTTC.

This clone was counted a few times. A much larger clone differs by one base, so this may be a read error. Other DNA sequences in the same sample also yield this CDR3. The CDR3 spells CASSPTDRAAGIYGYTF. CDR3 nucleotides: TGTGCCAGCAGCCCAACCGACAGGGCGGCAGGGATCTACGGCTACACCTTC. The chain employs TRBV7-3 and TRBJ1-2, with 7 nucleotides matching TRBD1. The CDR3 is 17 residues long. With V trimmed by 5 bases and J by 8 bases, 20 bases remained unmatched. The V gene's germline CDR1 is SGHTA and CDR2 FQGTGA.

This chain links TRBV6-1 with TRBJ2-6; no definite D call. The CDR3 consists of 15 residues. Germline V CDR1 and CDR2: MNHNS, SASEGT. V was clipped by 1 base and J by 0 bases, with 4 bases between them. The CDR3 here is CASSEDSSGANVLTF. Written as DNA, the CDR3 is TGTGCCAGCAGTGAAGACAGCTCTGGGGCCAACGTCCTGACTTTC.

CDR3 sequence: CASSFVGAREQYF. The CDR3 bases are TGTGCCAGCAGTTTTGTTGGGGCGCGGGAGCAGTACTTC. This chain links TRBV27 with TRBJ2-7; D perhaps matches TRBD1 (5 bases). CDR3 length: 13 residues. Germline V gene lookup returns CDR1 MNHEY and CDR2 SMNVEV (reference sequence). Trimming pared 3 bases from V and 7 bases from J, leaving 13 bases between.

The chain combines TRBV7-2 with TRBJ2-1; D not resolved. V was trimmed by 5 bases and J by 2 bases, leaving 4 bases between them. The germline CDR1 and CDR2 sequences are SGHTA and FQGNSA. The CDR3 has 12 amino acids. CDR3 nucleotides: TGTGCCAGCAGCCGACCCTACAATGAGCAGTTCTTC. Translating gives CASSRPYNEQFF.

By proportion, this clone is medium-sized. The chain couples TRBV5-3 to TRBJ2-7; TRBD1 matches 8 bases. TRBV5-3 is an open reading frame whose function is uncertain. The CDR3 consists of 19 residues. The trim removed 0 bases at V and 0 bases at J, leaving 14 bases unmatched. The CDR3, as DNA: TGTGCCAGAAGCTTGGCCACCAGACGGGTAACAGGGGGCTCCTACGAGCAGTACTTC. Translating it yields CARSLATRRVTGGSYEQYF.

The gene calls are TRBV6-5 and TRBJ2-5; 13 positions agree with TRBD2. CDR3 length: 15 residues. Germline CDR1 and CDR2: MNHEY and SVGAGI. V dropped 6 bases and J dropped 5; count of bases not matched to a gene: 6. The CDR3 DNA is TGTGCCAGCAGAAGACTAGCGGGGGGCGGGGAGACCCAGTACTTC. Amino acids: CASRRLAGGGETQYF.

The chain carries TRBV6-5 and TRBJ1-2, with 8 nucleotides matching TRBD1. CDR1 and CDR2 from the germline V gene are MNHEY and SVGAGI. This CDR3 comprises 14 residues. V shed 0 bases, J shed 7 bases, and the junction held 4 bases outside the gene matches. The CDR3 DNA reads TGTGCCAGCAGTTACTCCCAGACAGGGGCTGGCTACACCTTC. Translation: CASSYSQTGAGYTF.

This chain uses TRBV5-6 with TRBJ1-2, with 7 bases aligning to TRBD1. The germline CDR1 and CDR2 sequences are SGHDT and YYEEEE. This CDR3 contains 13 residues. Trimming at V came to 3 bases and at J to 5 bases, leaving 4 bases not matched to a gene. CDR3 amino acids: CASSSGQEYGYTF. Written as DNA, the CDR3 is TGTGCCAGCAGCTCAGGACAGGAATATGGCTACACCTTC.

This clone was detected a few times. This sequence joins TRBV2 and TRBJ2-3; no definite D call. CDR1 is SNHLY and CDR2 is FYNNEI in the germline V gene. The CDR3 has 12 residues. The V end was cut by 5 bases, the J end by 3 bases, with 6 bases between. The CDR3: CASSLATDTQYF. As DNA, the CDR3 is TGTGCCAGCAGTTTAGCTACAGATACGCAGTATTTT. The full variable domain, in which reference TRBV2 and TRBJ2-3 provide the parts outside the CDR3, is EPEVTQTPSHQVTQMGQEVILRCVPISNHLYFYWYRQILGQKVEFLVSFYNNEISEKSEIFDDQFSVERPDGSNFTLKIRSTKLEDSAMYFCASSLATDTQYFGPGTRLTVL.

The chain recombines TRBV29-1 with TRBJ1-3, with D uncertain. The CDR3 spans 13 residues. CDR1 and CDR2 from the germline V gene are SQVTM and ANQGSEA. The CDR3 reads CHWPGISGNTIYF. The CDR3 region has the DNA TGCCACTGGCCGGGGATCTCTGGAAACACCATATATTTT.

This rearrangement joins TRBV30 to TRBJ1-4; 7 bases align to TRBD1. CDR3 length: 14 residues. With 4 bases clipped from V and 5 bases from J, the junction kept 7 bases outside the gene matches. CDR1 is GTSNPN, CDR2 SVGIG, per germline (reference sequence). CDR3 nucleotides: TGTGCCTGGACCCGACAGGGTATGAATGAAAAACTGTTTTTT. Its protein product is CAWTRQGMNEKLFF.